This record concerns one TCR beta chain sequence. The data belong to a study of control samples from healthy donors and cancer patients. Profiling relied on immunoSEQ multiplex PCR, and the TCRdb table lists in-frame clones only, not all of them. The sample shows about 120,000 clones, roughly 88% of them seen only once. The CDR3 has 12 amino acids. Specimen: blood. The clonotype was recovered from a man between 35 and 55 years old in good health. V usage is TRBV12-2 and J usage is TRBJ1-5. TRBV12-2 is termed a pseudogene. CDR3 region: CASRSHRQPQHF. CDR3 coding DNA: TGTGCAAGTCGCTCCCACCGCCAGCCCCAGCATTTT.